The 16 T cell receptor beta chains given below trace back to one sample, sequenced in a study of human versus mouse CDR3 diversity and MHC coevolution. This table comes from immunoSEQ multiplex PCR, and its TCRdb copy is limited to in-frame clones, with some not included. The sample records about 80,000 clones, just under 95% being singletons. Sequences were obtained from naive CD4+ T cells from blood. Described subset: CD45RO-negative CD62L-positive naive CD4 T cells. These receptors all come from a person aged 25 to 69 in good health.

V and J are TRBV9 and TRBJ2-1; 14 bases agree with TRBD2. This CDR3 is 18 amino acids long. V lost 0 bases, J lost 9 bases, and 11 bases stayed unmatched. In germline, CDR1 is SGDLS, CDR2 YYNGEE. The CDR3 region is CASSVDPPGLAGAGEQFF. In DNA, the CDR3 is TGTGCCAGCAGCGTAGACCCACCGGGACTAGCGGGAGCCGGTGAGCAGTTCTTC.

This chain links TRBV27 with TRBJ2-2; 9 bases are shared with TRBD1. The germline gives CDR1 MNHEY, CDR2 SMNVEV (reference sequence). The CDR3 runs to 15 residues. The trim removed 6 bases at V and 3 bases at J, leaving 5 bases unmatched. CDR3 region: CASRPDRGDTGELFF. In DNA form, the CDR3 reads TGTGCCAGCAGGCCGGACAGGGGTGACACCGGGGAGCTGTTTTTT.

The chain joins TRBV18 to TRBJ2-1, with D possibly matching TRBD2 (7 bases). The CDR3 is 15 residues long. V lost 2 bases and J 9 bases, leaving 17 bases between the germline ends. CDR1 KGHSH and CDR2 LQKENI come from the germline V gene. Here the CDR3 reads CASSPSRGAGGEQFF. In DNA form, the CDR3 reads TGTGCCAGCTCACCATCCCGGGGGGCTGGAGGTGAGCAGTTCTTC.

V usage is TRBV2 and J usage is TRBJ2-7, with 8 bases identical to TRBD1. Germline-derived CDR1 and CDR2 are SNHLY and FYNNEI. Germline trimming cut 8 bases from V and 5 bases from J; bases unmatched to any gene: 11. CDR3 length: 14 residues. The chain's CDR3 is CASSGQVSFDEQYF. In nucleotides, the CDR3 is TGTGCCAGCTCGGGACAGGTGTCCTTCGACGAGCAGTACTTC.

The genes are TRBV4-1 and TRBJ2-1, with a tentative D call TRBD2 (5 bases). CDR1 and CDR2 from the germline V gene are MGHRA and YSYEKL. The CDR3 is made up of 14 amino acids. V was pared by 3 bases and J by 6 bases, with 12 bases between. The CDR3: CASSHTSGSNEQFF. The CDR3 DNA is TGCGCCAGCAGCCATACCAGCGGCAGCAATGAGCAGTTCTTC.

The sample holds one count of this clone. An end of the junction does not agree with germline; a read error may underlie this. In DNA form, the CDR3 reads TGTGCTAGCAGCTTAATGGAGAATTCACCCCTCCACTTT. This encodes CASSLMENSPLHF. The V and J genes are TRBV7-7 and TRBJ1-6; D gene unclear. Germline loops: CDR1 SSHAT, CDR2 FNYEAQ (reference sequence). The CDR3 contains 13 residues.

The rearrangement uses TRBV6-1 and TRBJ2-7, with 7 bases identical to TRBD1. Germline lookup yields CDR1 MNHNS and CDR2 SASEGT. After removal of 5 bases from V and 3 bases from J, the junction contained 7 bases not matched to a gene. The CDR3 is 14 residues long. Here the CDR3 DNA reads TGTGCCAGCAGTTCCCGACAGGGAAGCTACGAGCAGTACTTC. Protein: CASSSRQGSYEQYF.

V is TRBV27 and J is TRBJ2-4, with 15 bases fitting TRBD2. This CDR3 spans 22 amino acids. With 5 bases clipped from V and 1 base from J, the junction kept 18 bases outside the gene matches. In germline, CDR1 is MNHEY, CDR2 SMNVEV (reference sequence). DNA for the CDR3: TGTGCCAGCAGTCATTCTACACGCCGGGGACTAGCGGGAGGATGGGCCAAAAACATTCAGTACTTC. Translation gives CASSHSTRRGLAGGWAKNIQYF.

The chain joins TRBV27 to TRBJ1-1; TRBD1 is a possible D gene (5 bases). Trimming took 1 base from V and 6 from J, leaving 9 bases between them. Germline V gene sequence: CDR1 MNHEY, CDR2 SMNVEV (reference sequence). The CDR3 has 13 amino acids. The CDR3 loop reads CASSLYRSPEAFF. In DNA form, the CDR3 reads TGTGCCAGCAGTTTATACAGGTCCCCTGAAGCTTTCTTT.

V gene TRBV25-1 combines with J gene TRBJ1-5, with D unresolved. With 5 bases removed from V and 9 bases from J, the gap between germline ends came to 17 bases. The CDR3 covers 14 residues. In germline, CDR1 is MGHDK, CDR2 SYGVNS. CDR3 protein: CASSQPRGIRPQHF. CDR3 DNA: TGTGCCAGCAGTCAACCCCGGGGAATAAGGCCCCAGCATTTT.

V is TRBV7-2 and J is TRBJ1-5; TRBD1 is a possible D gene (6 bases). The CDR3 has 14 residues. Germline loops: CDR1 SGHTA, CDR2 FQGNSA. With 1 base removed from V and 2 bases from J, the gap between germline ends came to 6 bases. The CDR3 sequence is CASSLGQGNQPQHF. The CDR3 region has the DNA TGTGCCAGCAGCTTAGGACAGGGCAATCAGCCCCAGCATTTT.

The rearrangement links TRBV5-1 to TRBJ2-7, with TRBD1 matching over 8 bases. Germline V gene lookup returns CDR1 SGHRS and CDR2 YFSETQ. There are 13 residues in the CDR3. With 0 bases clipped from V and 6 bases from J, the junction kept 2 bases outside the gene matches. Here the CDR3 DNA reads TGCGCCAGCAGCTTGGGACAGGGGCCCGAGCAGTACTTC. This gives the protein CASSLGQGPEQYF. Drawing the rest from reference TRBV5-1 and TRBJ2-7, the complete variable domain is KAGVTQTPRYLIKTRGQQVTLSCSPISGHRSVSWYQQTPGQGLQFLFEYFSETQRNKGNFPGRFSGRQFSNSRSEMNVSTLELGDSALYLCASSLGQGPEQYFGPGTRLTVT.

The V gene is TRBV7-2, the J gene TRBJ2-7, with 8 bases fitting TRBD2. Germline CDR1 and CDR2: SGHTA and FQGNSA. This CDR3 is built from 14 residues. Unmatched junction bases numbered 11, after V lost 7 bases and J lost 6 bases. In DNA, the CDR3 is TGTGCCAGCACCCTATCGGGACTAGGGTTCGAGCAGTACTTC. It codes for CASTLSGLGFEQYF.

This chain joins TRBV12-5 and TRBJ2-1; 15 positions agree with TRBD2. V trimming: 2 bases; J trimming: 8 bases; junction bases outside the gene matches: 7. The V gene's germline CDR1 is LGHNT and CDR2 FRNRAP. The CDR3 has 17 residues. For the CDR3, the DNA is TGTGCTAGTGGTTTGACCCTAGGGACTAGCGGGGGGCATGAGCAGTTCTTC. Translating it yields CASGLTLGTSGGHEQFF.

This clone has only one observation. Other DNA variants within this sample encode the same CDR3. This chain links TRBV5-1 with TRBJ2-2; 10 bases align to TRBD2. Per the germline V gene, CDR1 is SGHRS and CDR2 is YFSETQ. The junction had 5 bases not matched to a gene; V was cut back by 5 bases and J by 1 base. CDR3 length equals 16 residues. CDR3 in DNA: TGCGCCAGCAGATTACTAGCGGGGCTGAACACCGGGGAGCTGTTTTTT. It specifies CASRLLAGLNTGELFF.

This chain uses TRBV7-3 with TRBJ2-7, with TRBD1 matching 7 bases. The germline CDR1 and CDR2 sequences are SGHTA and FQGTGA. The CDR3 covers 14 residues. With V trimmed by 5 bases and J by 3 bases, 7 bases remained unmatched. The CDR3 loop reads CASSPRQGGYEQYF. The CDR3 coding sequence is TGTGCCAGCAGCCCCAGACAGGGCGGCTACGAGCAGTACTTC.